What follows are 13 T cell receptor beta chains derived from one specimen sequenced in a study of T cells after yellow fever vaccination. Via MiXCR, TCRdb re-called the 5' RACE reads, giving one row per CDR3 protein. The profile shows 610,000 or so distinct CDR3 sequences, 10% to 15% of them singletons. The specimen comprised PBMCs, sampled on the day of the yellow fever booster vaccination. Source of these receptors: a man aged 30 to 45 who received the YFV17D yellow fever vaccine.

V gene TRBV24-1 combines with J gene TRBJ2-3, with 10 bases fitting TRBD1. J lost 1 base, V lost 10 bases, and 7 bases had no gene match. Germline assignment: CDR1 KGHDR and CDR2 SFDVKD. The CDR3 length is 15 residues. The CDR3 protein is CATGAGTGGTDTQYF. CDR3 in DNA: TGTGCCACAGGGGCCGGGACAGGGGGCACAGATACGCAGTATTTT.

The rearrangement joins TRBV6-5 to TRBJ2-5; D is uncertain. The CDR3 spans 14 residues. Germline V lookup: CDR1 MNHEY, CDR2 SVGAGI. Trimming took off 2 bases at V and 0 bases at J, with 7 bases between the two ends. The CDR3 DNA follows: TGTGCCAGCAGTTACGGAAACTACCAAGAGACCCAGTACTTC. This encodes CASSYGNYQETQYF.

This clonotype was counted between two and nine times. This chain connects TRBV12-3 or TRBV12-4 to TRBJ2-5; D tentatively reads TRBD1 or TRBD2 (6 bases each). Trimming shortened V by 8 bases and J by 5 bases, and 12 bases separated the two germline ends. The CDR3 length is 12 residues. The DNA for the CDR3 is TGTGCCAGCCCCGGGGGCGGGGAGACCCAGTACTTC. Translation: CASPGGGETQYF.

This clonotype was observed many times. The genes are TRBV19 and TRBJ2-1; D ambiguous. There are 13 residues in the CDR3. The ends were cut back, 3 bases at V and 4 bases at J, with 7 bases in the middle. Germline CDR1 reads LNHDA; CDR2 reads SQIVND (reference sequence). The CDR3, as DNA: TGTGCCAGTAGTATCCTAGGATACAATGAGCAGTTCTTC. It yields the protein CASSILGYNEQFF.

V gene TRBV9 combines with J gene TRBJ2-5; D may correspond to TRBD1 or TRBD2 (5 bases each). Germline V gene sequence: CDR1 SGDLS, CDR2 YYNGEE. This CDR3 has 14 residues. CDR3 region: CASNRGGNQETQYF. The CDR3 bases are TGTGCGAGTAATCGGGGCGGAAACCAAGAGACCCAGTACTTC.

The sample holds a few counts of this clonotype. The gene calls are TRBV29-1 and TRBJ1-2; 8 bases are a match to TRBD1. Trimming removed 8 bases from V and 8 bases from J; junction bases left unmatched: 13. Germline-derived CDR1 and CDR2 are SQVTM and ANQGSEA. The CDR3 is 13 residues long. The CDR3: CSYNRGIKKGYTF. The CDR3 bases are TGCAGCTATAACAGGGGGATCAAGAAAGGCTACACCTTC.

V is TRBV7-9 and J is TRBJ2-1; D unresolved. Germline CDR1 is SEHNR and CDR2 is FQNEAQ (reference sequence). The CDR3 covers 16 residues. Trimming cost V 2 bases and J 4 bases, with 15 bases left between them. The CDR3 loop is CASSLIPAINYNEQFF. The CDR3 coding sequence is TGTGCCAGCAGCTTAATCCCTGCCATAAATTACAATGAGCAGTTCTTC. The full variable domain, its missing parts supplied by reference TRBV7-9 and TRBJ2-1, is DTGVSQNPRHKITKRGQNVTFRCDPISEHNRLYWYRQTLGQGPEFLTYFQNEAQLEKSRLLSDRFSAERPKGSFSTLEIQRTEQGDSAMYLCASSLIPAINYNEQFFGPGTRLTVL.

This chain joins TRBV24-1 and TRBJ2-1; 14 nucleotides match TRBD2. The CDR3 length is 17 residues. In germline, CDR1 is KGHDR, CDR2 SFDVKD. V lost 4 bases to trimming and J lost 5 bases; unmatched junction nucleotides: 6. The CDR3 is CATSEGGLAGDHNEQFF. In nucleotides, the CDR3 is TGTGCCACCAGTGAGGGGGGACTAGCGGGAGACCACAATGAGCAGTTCTTC.

A few counts support this clonotype. The chain joins TRBV25-1 to TRBJ2-7; D gene unclear. Germline CDR1 MGHDK, CDR2 SYGVNS. The CDR3 is 16 amino acids. Trimming shortened V by 4 bases and J by 2 bases, and 18 bases separated the two germline ends. This chain's CDR3 is CASSALDGDATYEQYF. DNA for the CDR3: TGTGCCAGCAGTGCTTTAGACGGTGATGCAACCTACGAGCAGTACTTC.

The chain combines TRBV18 with TRBJ2-1; possible D gene TRBD2, 5 bases. This CDR3 contains 15 residues. Trimming removed 0 bases from V and 7 bases from J, with 13 bases in between. Germline V gives CDR1 KGHSH, CDR2 LQKENI. CDR3 loop: CASSPPSVAQNEQFF. The CDR3 nucleotides read TGTGCCAGCTCACCACCGAGTGTAGCGCAAAATGAGCAGTTCTTC.

This clonotype was seen a few times. This chain links TRBV7-8 with TRBJ1-1; 9 nucleotides agree with TRBD1. The CDR3 is 11 amino acids. V trimming: 5 bases; J trimming: 12 bases; junction bases outside the gene matches: 4. Germline V gene data show CDR1 as SGHVS and CDR2 as FQNEAQ. The CDR3 region has the DNA TGTGCCAGCAGCACCGGGACAGGGACTTTCTTT. It specifies CASSTGTGTFF.

There are many counts of this clonotype. The rearrangement joins TRBV29-1 to TRBJ2-5; TRBD1 matches at 10 bases. The trim removed 6 bases at V and 3 bases at J, leaving 1 base unmatched. Germline-derived CDR1 and CDR2 are SQVTM and ANQGSEA. This CDR3 region has 12 residues. The CDR3 loop reads CSVDRGEETQYF. DNA for the CDR3: TGCAGCGTGGACAGGGGGGAAGAGACCCAGTACTTC.

This clonotype was counted many times. The rearrangement links TRBV6-1 to TRBJ2-5; 9 nucleotides align to TRBD2. The germline V gene encodes CDR1 MNHNS and CDR2 SASEGT. V was clipped by 5 bases and J by 4 bases; unmatched bases: 8. This CDR3 has 15 amino acids. The CDR3 protein is CASSQGLAGPETQYF. CDR3 in DNA: TGTGCCAGCAGTCAGGGACTAGCCGGGCCAGAGACCCAGTACTTC.